This entry lists 12 T cell receptor beta chains sequenced from one sample in a study of T cells in Graves' hyperthyroidism and ophthalmopathy. Amplification yielded TCR beta CDR3 regions, with RNA transcripts as the source. The primer set for the first-round RT-PCR of the TCR CDR3 was HTBI. MiXCR, run by TCRdb on the multiplex PCR reads, gives a single entry per CDR3 protein. The sample holds approximately 300,000 distinct CDR3 sequences, more than 15% seen once. Sequenced material: blood. These receptors all come from an older woman with Graves' ophthalmopathy.

This clonotype was seen at least ten times. CDR3 amino acids: CASRELTGSNQPQHF. For the CDR3, the DNA is TGTGCCAGCAGGGAGCTTACGGGTAGCAATCAGCCCCAGCATTTT. The chain carries TRBV2 and TRBJ1-5; no firm D call. V lost 6 bases and J 0 bases, leaving 12 bases between the germline ends. Per the germline V gene, CDR1 is SNHLY and CDR2 is FYNNEI. The CDR3 loop spans 15 amino acids.

This clonotype occurred a few times. The J gene is TRBJ2-1, the V gene TRBV24-1, with D tentatively TRBD2 (5 bases). V lost 0 bases to trimming and J lost 6 bases, with 11 bases between them. CDR3 length: 15 residues. Germline lookup yields CDR1 KGHDR and CDR2 SFDVKD. The CDR3 coding sequence is TGTGCCACCAGTGATTTGGAGAGAGGGCTCAATGAGCAGTTCTTC. It encodes CATSDLERGLNEQFF.

This clonotype was detected only once. The junction shows a germline mismatch at one end, possibly a read error. V gene TRBV7-2 combines with J gene TRBJ1-6, with 7 bases identical to TRBD1. This CDR3 contains 16 residues. Germline loops: CDR1 SGHTA, CDR2 FQGNSA. The CDR3: CASSLAGRDSGAPLHF. CDR3 coding DNA: TGTGCCAGCAGCCTAGCGGGCAGGGACAGTGGGGCACCCCTCCACTTT.

This chain links TRBV27 with TRBJ1-3, with 9 bases aligning to TRBD1. The germline gives CDR1 MNHEY, CDR2 SMNVEV (reference sequence). The CDR3 is 13 amino acids. Germline trimming cut 4 bases from V and 8 bases from J; bases unmatched to any gene: 3. The CDR3 here is CASSSGQGYTIYF. The CDR3 DNA reads TGTGCCAGCAGTTCGGGACAGGGATACACCATATATTTT.

The chain links TRBV6-2 or TRBV6-3 to TRBJ2-3; 11 positions agree with TRBD2. The junction had 9 bases not matched to a gene; V was cut back by 0 bases and J by 4 bases. Looked up from germline, CDR1 is MNHEY and CDR2 is SVGEGT. The CDR3 spans 18 residues. CDR3 residues: CASSYSSSGTSGADTQYF. The CDR3 DNA reads as TGTGCCAGCAGTTACTCCTCTAGCGGGACTAGCGGAGCAGATACGCAGTATTTT.

The V call is TRBV5-1, the J call TRBJ2-7; D unresolved. The CDR3 contains 13 residues. Looked up from germline, CDR1 is SGHRS and CDR2 is YFSETQ. V lost 3 bases and J lost 0, with 7 bases in between. CDR3 loop: CASSSGVSYEQYF. The CDR3 region has the DNA TGCGCCAGCAGCTCTGGAGTCTCCTACGAGCAGTACTTC.

This chain joins TRBV6-1 and TRBJ2-3, with D uncertain. V was trimmed by 9 bases and J by 2 bases, leaving 9 bases between them. The length of the CDR3 is 12 residues. Germline assignment: CDR1 MNHNS and CDR2 SASEGT. CDR3 DNA sequence: TGTGCCAGTCAGAGTAACACAGATACGCAGTATTTT. Translation gives CASQSNTDTQYF.

CDR3 bases: TGCGCCAGCAGCGACTACAGGGGAGCCATCTACACCTTC. It is translated as CASSDYRGAIYTF. The J gene is TRBJ1-2, the V gene TRBV4-1; 7 bases match TRBD1. V was clipped by 5 bases and J by 10 bases; unmatched bases: 10. The germline V gene encodes CDR1 MGHRA and CDR2 YSYEKL. The CDR3 has 13 residues.

This clonotype was detected ten times or more. This sequence joins TRBV2 and TRBJ1-6; TRBD1 aligns across 7 bases. The CDR3 is 17 residues long. Germline V gives CDR1 SNHLY, CDR2 FYNNEI. V shed 5 bases and J 0 bases; nucleotides not matched to a gene: 7. This chain's CDR3 is CASSSQGMSSYNSPLHF. The DNA for the CDR3 is TGTGCCAGCAGTTCACAGGGGATGAGCTCCTATAATTCACCCCTCCACTTT.

The chain couples TRBV29-1 to TRBJ1-3; possible D gene TRBD1, 5 bases. The CDR3 extends over 13 amino acids. Germline loops: CDR1 SQVTM, CDR2 ANQGSEA. The V gene lost 6 bases and the J gene lost 4 bases, with 13 bases spanning the gap. The CDR3 DNA reads TGCAGCGTCATCAAGGGGCCGGGAAACACCATATATTTT. This encodes CSVIKGPGNTIYF. Drawing the rest from reference TRBV29-1 and TRBJ1-3, the complete variable domain is SAVISQKPSRDICQRGTSLTIQCQVDSQVTMMFWYRQQPGQSLTLIATANQGSEATYESGFVIDKFPISRPNLTFSTLTVSNMSPEDSSIYLCSVIKGPGNTIYFGEGSWLTVV.

The chain employs TRBV7-9 and TRBJ2-3, with 10 bases identical to TRBD2. The CDR3 runs 16 residues. Per germline, CDR1 SEHNR and CDR2 FQNEAQ (reference sequence). V shed 2 bases and J 4 bases; nucleotides not matched to a gene: 6. The CDR3 sequence is CASSLIPSGSSDTQYF. The CDR3 nucleotides read TGTGCCAGCAGCTTAATTCCTAGCGGGAGTTCAGATACGCAGTATTTT.

This chain links TRBV9 with TRBJ2-6; no definite D call. The CDR3 length is 17 residues. V was clipped by 2 bases and J by 4 bases, with 16 bases between them. Germline V gives CDR1 SGDLS, CDR2 YYNGEE. The CDR3 DNA sequence: TGTGCCAGCAGCGTGGGCAGGAGTAATCTGGGGGCCAACGTCCTGACTTTC. Its translation is CASSVGRSNLGANVLTF.